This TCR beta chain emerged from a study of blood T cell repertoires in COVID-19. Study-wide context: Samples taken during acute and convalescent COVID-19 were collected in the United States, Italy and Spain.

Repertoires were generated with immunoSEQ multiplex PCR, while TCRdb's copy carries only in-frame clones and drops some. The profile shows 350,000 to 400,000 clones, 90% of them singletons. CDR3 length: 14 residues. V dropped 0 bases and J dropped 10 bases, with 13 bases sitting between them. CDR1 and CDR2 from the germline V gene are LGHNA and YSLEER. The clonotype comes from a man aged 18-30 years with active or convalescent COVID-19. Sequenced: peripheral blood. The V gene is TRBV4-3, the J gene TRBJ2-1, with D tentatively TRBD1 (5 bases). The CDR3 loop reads CASSQEFQGGEQFF. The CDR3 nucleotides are TGCGCCAGCAGCCAAGAGTTTCAGGGTGGCGAGCAGTTCTTC.